This record looks at one T cell receptor beta chain sequence and its context. The CDR3 totals 12 residues. CDR1 is SQVTM and CDR2 is ANQGSEA in the germline V gene. V was clipped by 7 bases and J by 1 base, with 11 bases between them. This entry is derived from a study of blood T cell repertoires in COVID-19. Looking at the study overall: The samples span acute and convalescent COVID-19 from the United States, Italy and Spain. PBMCs, B-cell-depleted T cells, or T cells provided the cDNA or gDNA that made up the material.

Authors' methods: Using reference gene primer amplification, nucleated cell counts were estimated. TCRdb keeps only in-frame clones here, not all; method: immunoSEQ multiplex PCR. That table is the source of V, J and clone size, and D and trimming were worked out from the DNA. The sample consists of some 120,000 clones, around 87% of them appearing once. This TCR came from a woman between 45 and 65 years old with acute or convalescent COVID-19. This chain joins TRBV29-1 and TRBJ2-7; a weak D match, TRBD2 (5 bases). Sequenced material: peripheral blood. The CDR3 DNA reads TGCAGCGCTCAACGGGGATCCTACGAGCAGTACTTC. Translation: CSAQRGSYEQYF.